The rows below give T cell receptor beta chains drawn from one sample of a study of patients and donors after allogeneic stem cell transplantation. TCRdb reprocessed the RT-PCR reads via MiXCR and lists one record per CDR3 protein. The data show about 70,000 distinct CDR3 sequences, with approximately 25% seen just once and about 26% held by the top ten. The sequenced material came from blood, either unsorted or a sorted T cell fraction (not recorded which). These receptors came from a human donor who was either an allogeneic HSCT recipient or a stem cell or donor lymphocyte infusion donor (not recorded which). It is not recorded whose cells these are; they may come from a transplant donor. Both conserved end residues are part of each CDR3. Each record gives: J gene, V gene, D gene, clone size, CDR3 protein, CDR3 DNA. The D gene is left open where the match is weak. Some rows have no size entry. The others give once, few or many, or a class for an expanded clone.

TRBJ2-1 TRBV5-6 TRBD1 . CASSQSPGQSIYNEQFF TGTGCCAGCAGCCAATCCCCGGGACAGTCTATATACAATGAGCAGTTCTTC
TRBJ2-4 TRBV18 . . CASSPPQREPHRDKNIQYF TGTGCCAGCTCACCGCCTCAACGGGAGCCGCATCGGGACAAAAACATTCAGTACTTC
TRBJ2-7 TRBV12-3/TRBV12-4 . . CASSSDSYEQYF TGTGCCAGCAGTAGTGACAGCTACGAGCAGTACTTC
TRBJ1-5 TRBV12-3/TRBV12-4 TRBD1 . CASSQTRTGPNQPQHF TGTGCCAGCAGTCAAACTAGGACAGGGCCTAATCAGCCCCAGCATTTT
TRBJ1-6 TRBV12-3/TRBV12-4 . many CASSLGTYSPLHF TGTGCCAGCAGTTTAGGAACGTATTCACCCCTCCACTTT
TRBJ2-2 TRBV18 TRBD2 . CASPITSGKNTGELFF TGTGCCAGCCCTATCACTAGCGGGAAGAACACCGGGGAGCTGTTTTTT
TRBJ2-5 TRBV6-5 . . CASSYSGYGQPPEETQYF TGTGCCAGCAGTTACTCGGGATACGGACAGCCCCCCGAGGAGACCCAGTACTTC
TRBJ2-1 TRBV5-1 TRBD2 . CASSLGLAIYNEQFF TGCGCCAGCAGCCTAGGACTAGCGATCTACAATGAGCAGTTCTTC
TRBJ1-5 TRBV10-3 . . CAISEGGPYSNQPQHF TGTGCCATCAGTGAAGGGGGGCCCTATAGCAATCAGCCCCAGCATTTT
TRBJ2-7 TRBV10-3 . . CATRRNYEQYF TGTGCCACCAGAAGAAACTACGAGCAGTACTTC
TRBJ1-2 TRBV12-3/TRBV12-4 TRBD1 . CASSLEATGGNYGYTF TGTGCCAGCAGTTTAGAGGCGACAGGGGGAAACTATGGCTACACCTTC
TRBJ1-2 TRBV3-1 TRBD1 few CASSPQYGTGGSNYGYTF TGTGCCAGCAGCCCCCAATATGGGACAGGGGGTTCTAACTATGGCTACACCTTC
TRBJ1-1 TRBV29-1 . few CSVARAQNTEAFF TGCAGCGTTGCCAGGGCCCAGAACACTGAAGCTTTCTTT
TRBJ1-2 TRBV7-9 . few CASSLALPVYYGYTF TGTGCCAGCAGCTTAGCCCTTCCGGTGTACTATGGCTACACCTTC
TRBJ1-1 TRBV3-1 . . CASTDRNTEAFF TGTGCCAGCACGGACAGGAACACTGAAGCTTTCTTT
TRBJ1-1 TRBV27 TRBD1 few CASSFYYSHRGHTEAFF TGTGCCAGCAGTTTCTACTATTCCCACAGGGGGCACACTGAAGCTTTCTTT
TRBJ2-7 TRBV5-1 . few CASSLAQNYEQYF TGCGCCAGCAGCTTGGCCCAGAACTACGAGCAGTACTTC
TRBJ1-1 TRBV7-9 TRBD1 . CASSLFPLDRGQPEAFF TGTGCCAGCAGCTTGTTCCCTTTAGACAGGGGACAACCTGAAGCTTTCTTT
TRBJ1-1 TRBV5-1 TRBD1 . CASSWGTGRTEAFF TGCGCCAGCAGCTGGGGGACAGGAAGGACTGAAGCTTTCTTT
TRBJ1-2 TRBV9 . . CASSVGLASNYGYTF TGTGCCAGCAGCGTAGGTCTTGCTTCTAACTATGGCTACACCTTC
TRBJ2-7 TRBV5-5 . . CASSLVKWDGNYEQYF TGTGCCAGCAGCTTGGTTAAGTGGGACGGTAACTACGAGCAGTACTTC
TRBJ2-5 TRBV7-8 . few CASSLGTETQYF TGTGCCAGCAGCTTAGGTACAGAGACCCAGTACTTC
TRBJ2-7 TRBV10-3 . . CAISDEENGAMANYEQYF TGTGCCATCAGTGATGAGGAGAACGGGGCCATGGCAAACTACGAGCAGTACTTC
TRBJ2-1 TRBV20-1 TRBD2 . CSARDLGGQREGFYNEQFF TGCAGTGCTAGAGACCTAGGGGGCCAGCGGGAGGGATTCTACAATGAGCAGTTCTTC
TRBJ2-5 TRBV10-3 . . CAIRADALDETQYF TGTGCCATCAGGGCGGATGCCCTTGACGAGACCCAGTACTTC
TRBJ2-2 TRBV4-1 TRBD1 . CASSQEGTGGFGELFF TGCGCCAGCAGCCAAGAGGGGACAGGGGGATTCGGGGAGCTGTTTTTT
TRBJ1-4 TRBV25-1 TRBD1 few CASSAGQASNGEKLFF TGTGCCAGCAGTGCGGGACAGGCCTCAAACGGTGAAAAACTGTTTTTT
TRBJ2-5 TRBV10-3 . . CAISEPAPANQETQYF TGTGCCATCAGTGAGCCCGCCCCAGCGAACCAAGAGACCCAGTACTTC
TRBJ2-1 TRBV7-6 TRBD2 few CASIPLAGSIYNEQFF TGTGCCAGCATCCCCCTAGCGGGGAGTATTTACAATGAGCAGTTCTTC
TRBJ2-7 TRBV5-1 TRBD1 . CASSLLGQGDEQYF TGCGCCAGCAGCCTATTGGGACAGGGGGACGAGCAGTACTTC